Listed below are T cell receptor beta chains from one sample, sequenced in a study of high-grade serous ovarian cancer treatment subgroups. Method: immunoSEQ multiplex PCR; TCRdb's copy keeps in-frame clones and lacks some. The sample includes around 4,800 clones, approximately 70% of them seen just once. The sequencing input was tumor tissue. The receptors stem from a human donor with high-grade serous ovarian cancer. The CDR3 runs from the conserved cysteine through the conserved F or W. Each record gives: clone size, D gene, J gene, V gene, CDR3 protein, CDR3 DNA. D genes are given only for firm matches. Only part of the rows carry a size: once, few, many, or a class if the clone is expanded.

.,.,TRBJ2-3,TRBV6-4,CASSDGPATDTQYF,TGTGCCAGCAGTGACGGCCCCGCTACAGATACGCAGTATTTT
.,TRBD1,TRBJ1-3,TRBV7-9,CASSLEGGMTGNTIYF,TGTGCCAGCAGCTTAGAAGGGGGCATGACTGGAAACACCATATATTTT
.,TRBD2,TRBJ2-1,TRBV18,CASSREHPLAGVGEQFF,TGTGCCAGCTCACGAGAACACCCCTTAGCGGGAGTGGGTGAGCAGTTCTTC
.,TRBD2,TRBJ2-1,TRBV29-1,CSVPSGNFMGNEQFF,TGCAGCGTCCCAAGCGGGAATTTTATGGGCAATGAGCAGTTCTTC
.,.,TRBJ2-3,TRBV7-9,CASTGPSTDTQYF,TGTGCCAGTACTGGACCGAGCACAGATACGCAGTATTTT
.,.,TRBJ2-3,TRBV29-1,CSVDMGDTQYF,TGCAGCGTTGATATGGGCGATACGCAGTATTTT
.,TRBD2,TRBJ2-1,TRBV18,CASSPQASGWNEQFF,TGTGCCAGCTCACCACAGGCTAGCGGGTGGAATGAGCAGTTCTTC
.,TRBD1,TRBJ1-4,TRBV11-2,CASSPTGVTNEKLFF,TGTGCCAGCAGCCCGACAGGGGTCACTAATGAAAAACTGTTTTTT
few,.,TRBJ2-7,TRBV2,CASSVQAHSYEQYF,TGTGCCAGCAGTGTGCAGGCCCACTCCTACGAGCAGTACTTC
few,TRBD1,TRBJ2-1,TRBV7-7,CASSPGTGGYEQFF,TGTGCCAGCAGCCCCGGGACAGGGGGGTATGAGCAGTTCTTC
.,.,TRBJ2-2,TRBV4-1,CASSQEGTDTGELFF,TGCGCCAGCAGCCAAGAGGGAACAGACACCGGGGAGCTGTTTTTT
.,.,TRBJ2-5,TRBV9,CASSAPGTVAGATQYF,TGTGCCAGCAGCGCGCCCGGGACTGTCGCAGGGGCGACCCAGTACTTC
.,.,TRBJ2-3,TRBV20-1,CSASSTDTQYF,TGCAGTGCTAGTTCGACAGATACGCAGTATTTT
.,.,TRBJ2-2,TRBV5-1,CASSLGQTTGELFF,TGCGCCAGCAGCTTGGGACAGACCACCGGGGAGCTGTTTTTT
few,.,TRBJ1-2,TRBV5-1,CASSGEGYGYTF,TGCGCCAGCAGCGGGGAGGGCTATGGCTACACCTTC
.,.,TRBJ2-2,TRBV21-1,CASSIRQGRNTGELFF,TGTGCCAGCAGCATAAGACAGGGCAGGAACACCGGGGAGCTGTTTTTT
.,TRBD2,TRBJ2-7,TRBV7-6,CASSPATSGNQGAREQYF,TGTGCCAGCAGCCCGGCGACTAGCGGGAATCAGGGTGCGCGAGAGCAGTACTTC
.,.,TRBJ2-5,TRBV9,CASSVGHGQETQYF,TGTGCCAGCAGCGTAGGTCACGGCCAAGAGACCCAGTACTTC
.,.,TRBJ2-1,TRBV5-6,CASSLGRVGYEQFF,TGTGCCAGCAGCTTAGGTCGCGTGGGCTATGAGCAGTTCTTC
.,TRBD1,TRBJ1-4,TRBV25-1,CASSPPGQGEKLFF,TGTGCCAGCAGTCCCCCGGGACAGGGGGAAAAACTGTTTTTT
.,.,TRBJ2-1,TRBV13,CASSLWGEPGYNEQFF,TGTGCCAGCAGCTTGTGGGGCGAACCGGGCTACAATGAGCAGTTCTTC
.,TRBD1,TRBJ2-7,TRBV6-5,CASTEGQGIREQYF,TGTGCCAGCACCGAGGGACAGGGTATTCGCGAGCAGTACTTC
.,.,TRBJ2-7,TRBV7-2,CASSLWGGYEQYF,TGTGCCAGCAGCTTATGGGGCGGCTACGAGCAGTACTTC
.,.,TRBJ2-5,TRBV29-1,CSVSRETQYF,TGCAGCGTTAGTAGGGAGACCCAGTACTTC
.,TRBD1,TRBJ1-5,TRBV2,CASSDRGGVGPQHF,TGTGCCAGCAGTGATAGAGGGGGCGTCGGGCCCCAGCATTTT
.,TRBD2,TRBJ2-1,TRBV10-1,CASSEGLAGGVNEQFF,TGCGCCAGCAGTGAGGGACTAGCGGGAGGGGTGAATGAGCAGTTCTTC
.,.,TRBJ1-6,TRBV28,CASSLSKRPLHF,TGTGCCAGCAGTTTATCAAAGAGACCCCTCCACTTT
.,.,TRBJ2-1,TRBV21-1,CASSKRGTGDEQFF,TGTGCCAGCAGCAAAAGAGGGACAGGGGATGAGCAGTTCTTC